This passage covers 22 T cell receptor beta chains from one sample sequenced in a study of T cells in Graves' hyperthyroidism and ophthalmopathy. Amplification targeted TCR beta CDR3 regions from RNA transcripts. In the first-round RT-PCR of the TCR CDR3, the HTBI primer set was used. TCRdb used MiXCR to reprocess the multiplex PCR reads, holding one entry per CDR3 protein. The table shows more than 75,000 distinct CDR3 sequences, with roughly 56% occurring only once. Sample: blood. The origin of the receptors is a middle-aged woman with Graves' hyperthyroidism.

Remarks on this clonotype: One junction end does not reproduce the germline sequence, and a read error may be involved. This sequence joins TRBV9 and TRBJ1-5, with D uncertain. CDR3 size: 15 residues. The germline gives CDR1 SGDLS, CDR2 YYNGEE. The CDR3, as DNA: TGTGTCAGCAGCCCCGGGATGGGGTTTGGTCAGCCCCAGCATTTT. Encoded protein: CVSSPGMGFGQPQHF.

This clonotype showed up many times. The chain is built from TRBV24-1 and TRBJ1-2, with 7 bases identical to TRBD1. V was pared by 5 bases and J by 0 bases, with 8 bases of the junction left unmatched. The CDR3 totals 16 residues. Germline V lookup: CDR1 KGHDR, CDR2 SFDVKD. The CDR3 nucleotides read TGTGCCACCAGTGGTCTTGACAGGGATTCTAACTATGGCTACACCTTC. Translated: CATSGLDRDSNYGYTF.

About this clonotype itself: Being one base from a much bigger clone, this may be a read error. The chain is built from TRBV20-1 and TRBJ1-1; 8 nucleotides line up with TRBD1. This CDR3 is 13 amino acids long. Germline V CDR1 and CDR2: DFQATT, SNEGSKA (reference sequence). CDR3 DNA: TGCAGTGCCCTCACAGGGGGGGACACTGAAGCTTCCTTT. The encoded protein is CSALTGGDTEASF.

The chain is built from TRBV29-1 and TRBJ2-7; 8 positions agree with TRBD2. Germline-derived CDR1 and CDR2 are SQVTM and ANQGSEA. Unmatched junction bases numbered 6, after V lost 8 bases and J lost 0 bases. The CDR3 extends over 13 amino acids. Here the CDR3 reads CSSYGTSSYEQYF. CDR3 nucleotide sequence: TGCAGCAGTTACGGGACTAGCTCCTACGAGCAGTACTTC.

The chain combines TRBV2 with TRBJ2-7, with D maybe TRBD1 (6 bases). CDR3 length: 15 residues. Germline V gene lookup returns CDR1 SNHLY and CDR2 FYNNEI. V was trimmed by 6 bases and J by 3 bases, leaving 18 bases between them. CDR3 in DNA: TGTGCCAGCAGCCCTACAGGGATCGTGAACTACGAGCAGTACTTC. Translation gives CASSPTGIVNYEQYF. Supplemented by reference TRBV2 and TRBJ2-7, the full variable domain reads EPEVTQTPSHQVTQMGQEVILRCVPISNHLYFYWYRQILGQKVEFLVSFYNNEISEKSEIFDDQFSVERPDGSNFTLKIRSTKLEDSAMYFCASSPTGIVNYEQYFGPGTRLTVT.

In this sample, this clonotype turned up many times. The rearrangement joins TRBV27 to TRBJ1-2; the D is unclear. The CDR3 covers 12 residues. Germline V gene data show CDR1 as MNHEY and CDR2 as SMNVEV (reference sequence). Trimming left V 6 bases short and J 4 bases short, with 9 bases between. As DNA, the CDR3 is TGTGCCAGCAGAGGACCGACCTATGGCTACACCTTC. Protein product: CASRGPTYGYTF.

V usage is TRBV12-3 or TRBV12-4 and J usage is TRBJ2-2; 7 nucleotides match TRBD2. J lost 9 bases, V lost 6 bases, and 13 bases had no gene match. The CDR3 is 15 residues long. The CDR3 coding sequence is TGTGCCAGCAGCCACGGACTAGTGGAGGATCGGGAGCTGTTTTTT. It codes for CASSHGLVEDRELFF.

The chain links TRBV5-1 to TRBJ1-2; TRBD1 might be the D (5 bases). CDR1 is SGHRS, CDR2 YFSETQ, per germline. The V and J ends lost 0 bases and 12 bases respectively, with 18 bases between them. The CDR3 extends over 14 amino acids. CDR3 in amino acids: CASSLVDSGSGNTF. In DNA form, the CDR3 reads TGCGCCAGCAGCTTGGTTGACAGTGGCTCTGGAAACACCTTC.

This chain uses TRBV7-3 with TRBJ1-5; TRBD1 matches at 9 bases. V trimming: 5 bases; J trimming: 6 bases; junction bases outside the gene matches: 11. This CDR3 region has 16 residues. In germline, CDR1 is SGHTA, CDR2 FQGTGA. For the CDR3, the DNA is TGTGCCAGCAGCCTCCTCTTGGGACAGGGTGTTCAGCCCCAGCATTTT. Translation gives CASSLLLGQGVQPQHF.

The chain carries TRBV7-2 and TRBJ2-2, with D uncertain. Germline CDR1 SGHTA, CDR2 FQGNSA. Trimming took 3 bases from V and 6 from J, leaving 8 bases between them. The CDR3 is 13 amino acids. The CDR3 DNA follows: TGTGCCAGCAGCTTTTCTGGGTCCGGGGAGCTGTTTTTT. Protein: CASSFSGSGELFF.

V gene TRBV19 combines with J gene TRBJ1-1; D not resolved. This CDR3 is built from 13 residues. V was shortened by 3 bases and J by 6 bases, with 11 bases between the two germline ends. Per germline, CDR1 LNHDA and CDR2 SQIVND (reference sequence). The CDR3 DNA follows: TGTGCCAGTAGTATCAACCCGGACGCTGAAGCTTTCTTT. This sequence encodes CASSINPDAEAFF.

The chain has TRBV15 and TRBJ1-1, with TRBD1 matching 7 bases. Germline assignment: CDR1 LNHNV and CDR2 YYDKDF (reference sequence). J was trimmed by 0 bases and V by 1 base; bases with no gene match: 2. The CDR3 covers 15 residues. Here the CDR3 DNA reads TGTGCCACCAGCAGAGGGGACAGCATGAACACTGAAGCTTTCTTT. Protein product: CATSRGDSMNTEAFF.

This clonotype came up many times. This chain connects TRBV2 to TRBJ1-5; D not certain. The CDR3 is made up of 14 amino acids. V lost 7 bases and J 5 bases, leaving 15 bases between the germline ends. Germline V gives CDR1 SNHLY, CDR2 FYNNEI. CDR3 amino acids: CASMGYETDQPQHF. Here the CDR3 DNA reads TGTGCCAGCATGGGATACGAAACCGATCAGCCCCAGCATTTT. The full variable domain, its missing parts supplied by reference TRBV2 and TRBJ1-5, is EPEVTQTPSHQVTQMGQEVILRCVPISNHLYFYWYRQILGQKVEFLVSFYNNEISEKSEIFDDQFSVERPDGSNFTLKIRSTKLEDSAMYFCASMGYETDQPQHFGDGTRLSIL.

This clonotype was seen only once. The J gene is TRBJ2-2, the V gene TRBV7-2; weak D call: TRBD1 (6 bases). Germline V gene lookup returns CDR1 SGHTA and CDR2 FQGNSA. CDR3 length equals 16 residues. V lost 1 base and J 5 bases, leaving 14 bases between the germline ends. CDR3 amino acids: CASSLGRGHKTGELFF. In DNA form, the CDR3 reads TGTGCCAGCAGCTTAGGCAGGGGCCATAAAACCGGGGAGCTGTTTTTT.

This clonotype was detected once. One end of the junction varies from germline; a read error may be responsible. This chain uses TRBV9 with TRBJ1-1; D gene unclear. CDR3 length equals 15 residues. Germline values: CDR1 SGDLS, CDR2 YYNGEE. CDR3 nucleotides: TGTGCCAGCAGCGAACGGGTTCTCCCGTACACTGAAGCTCTCTTT. Translated: CASSERVLPYTEALF.

This clonotype was seen repeatedly, ten times or more. The chain carries TRBV29-1 and TRBJ1-1, with D uncertain. With 4 bases removed from V and 1 base from J, the gap between germline ends came to 13 bases. The CDR3 has 14 amino acids. Germline V lookup: CDR1 SQVTM, CDR2 ANQGSEA. The CDR3 is CSVGVGSSNTEAFF. CDR3 sequence (DNA): TGCAGCGTTGGGGTCGGCAGCTCGAACACTGAAGCTTTCTTT.

In this sample, this clonotype turned up many times. J is TRBJ1-4 and V is TRBV4-1; the D gene is possibly TRBD1 (6 bases). Per germline, CDR1 MGHRA and CDR2 YSYEKL. This CDR3 has 16 residues. Trimming removed 1 base at V and 2 bases at J, with 11 bases between. In DNA, the CDR3 is TGCGCCAGCAGCCAAGGAGGGGGGCCCACTAATGAAAAACTGTTTTTT. Translated, it gives CASSQGGGPTNEKLFF.

This chain links TRBV5-1 with TRBJ2-5, with 13 bases fitting TRBD2. The CDR3 consists of 15 residues. Germline-derived CDR1 and CDR2 are SGHRS and YFSETQ. V dropped 5 bases and J dropped 5; count of bases not matched to a gene: 6. The CDR3 region is CASRRTSGSRETQYF. The CDR3 nucleotides are TGCGCCAGCAGACGGACTAGCGGGAGCAGGGAGACCCAGTACTTC.

The chain is built from TRBV20-1 and TRBJ1-5; tentative D call: TRBD1 (5 bases). The ends were cut back, 6 bases at V and 3 bases at J, with 12 bases in the middle. This CDR3 spans 13 amino acids. Germline CDR1 is DFQATT and CDR2 is SNEGSKA (reference sequence). In nucleotides, the CDR3 is TGCAGTGCATCGCGGGACTTCAATCAGCCCCAGCATTTT. This sequence encodes CSASRDFNQPQHF.

This chain uses TRBV7-9 with TRBJ2-5; 11 nucleotides align to TRBD1. This CDR3 region has 16 residues. Germline V gene data show CDR1 as SEHNR and CDR2 as FQNEAQ (reference sequence). The V segment lost 1 base and the J segment 4 bases; nucleotides outside the gene matches: 5. The CDR3 DNA reads as TGTGCCAGCAGCTTAGGGGACAGGGGGATGGGAGAGACCCAGTACTTC. Translation gives CASSLGDRGMGETQYF.

This clonotype was recorded at least ten times. V usage is TRBV20-1 and J usage is TRBJ1-1; weak D call: TRBD1 (5 bases). The CDR3 is 13 residues long. The germline V gene encodes CDR1 DFQATT and CDR2 SNEGSKA (reference sequence). V lost 2 bases, J lost 8 bases, and 15 bases lay in between. The CDR3 sequence: CSARRWGTAEAFF. The CDR3 bases are TGCAGTGCTAGAAGATGGGGGACCGCCGAAGCTTTCTTT.

V gene TRBV5-1 combines with J gene TRBJ2-7; 8 bases map to TRBD1. V dropped 1 base and J dropped 5; count of bases not matched to a gene: 8. The CDR3 contains 15 residues. Germline assignment: CDR1 SGHRS and CDR2 YFSETQ. The CDR3 here is CASSLRDRTFDEQYF. The CDR3 DNA reads TGCGCCAGCAGCTTGAGGGACAGGACGTTTGACGAGCAGTACTTC.